This TCR beta chain was identified in a study of spatial heterogeneity in lung cancer. The time point here: sample taken at primary tumor resection. TCRs were sequenced from unsorted whole RNA of tumor, nontumor lung or PBMC. The CDR3 consists of 19 residues. This clonotype was counted only a few times. What it binds is unknown. TCRdb called the 5' RACE reads again in MiXCR, with one record for every CDR3 protein. This sample has under 85,000 distinct CDR3 sequences, with 8% found just once. Study results and caveats: Ubiquitous expanded tumor TCRs were observed in blood more at resection than follow-up.

This rearrangement joins TRBV21-1 to TRBJ2-2; the D call in the table, TRBD2, was not verified against the DNA. TRBV21-1 is recorded as a pseudogene. The sequencing used PBMCs, collected at surgery. The TCR sequence derives from a male donor with early-stage non-small cell lung cancer. CDR3 bases: TGTGCCAGCAGCAAAGTGGGGAGACTACACCCGTTGAACACCGGGGAGCTGTTTTTT. Its protein is CASSKVGRLHPLNTGELFF.